The 32 T cell receptor beta chains listed next were all sequenced from one sample in a study of Graves' ophthalmopathy and Graves' hyperthyroidism (dated by TCRdb to 2017 to 2018). These reads were obtained on an Illumina HiSeq 2000. TCR beta CDR3 regions were amplified from RNA transcripts for repertoire sequencing. A first-round RT-PCR used HTBI primers with the Qiagen OneStep RT-PCR kit, followed by a second-round multiplex PCR, size selection and purification. Starting from the raw public reads, TCRdb applied fastp trimming at Q25, assembled clones with MiXCR and retained in-frame beta chains. Here each entry gathers all rows of one CDR3 protein and keeps the most common genes and DNA. Recorded for this sample are under 800,000 distinct CDR3 sequences; approximately 21% of them occurred a single time. Clones ranked in the top ten supply roughly 7.4% of the sample. Sequencing input: peripheral blood. The source is a woman younger than 35 with stable Graves' hyperthyroidism. Some clones in this sample may be carry-over from other donors' samples. Donor details come from another sample of the same person, matched by shared clones.

This clonotype has a handful of counts. The gene calls are TRBV6-5 and TRBJ2-7; the match to TRBD2 covers 9 bases. CDR3 length: 16 residues. Germline V gene data show CDR1 as MNHEY and CDR2 as SVGAGI. V was clipped by 2 bases and J by 0 bases; unmatched bases: 5. DNA of the CDR3: TGTGCCAGCAGTTACCTCGGCGGGGGGGCCTCCTACGAGCAGTACTTC. This codes for CASSYLGGGASYEQYF.

This clonotype appeared many times. This chain connects TRBV20-1 to TRBJ2-7; no clear D gene. Trimming pared 1 base from V and 0 bases from J, leaving 7 bases between. The CDR3 extends over 13 amino acids. CDR1 DFQATT and CDR2 SNEGSKA come from the germline V gene (reference sequence). The CDR3 DNA follows: TGCAGTGCTAGAGGTCAGAGCTCCTACGAGCAGTACTTC. Translated: CSARGQSSYEQYF.

The rearrangement joins TRBV6-5 to TRBJ2-4; D not resolved. Germline V CDR1 and CDR2: MNHEY, SVGAGI. CDR3 length: 16 residues. Trimming left V 0 bases short and J 1 base short, with 10 bases between. The CDR3 loop is CASSYSKELAKNIQYF. Written as DNA, the CDR3 is TGTGCCAGCAGTTACTCGAAGGAGTTGGCCAAAAACATTCAGTACTTC.

The J gene is TRBJ1-5, the V gene TRBV30; D is uncertain. The V gene's germline CDR1 is GTSNPN and CDR2 SVGIG (reference sequence). The ends were cut back, 3 bases at V and 3 bases at J, with 18 bases in the middle. CDR3 size: 16 residues. The CDR3 spells CAWSEPAGWNNQPQHF. The DNA of the CDR3 is TGTGCCTGGAGCGAGCCAGCGGGGTGGAACAATCAGCCCCAGCATTTT.

This clonotype was counted ten times or more. This chain connects TRBV4-1 to TRBJ1-5, with D perhaps TRBD1 (6 bases). V was shortened by 7 bases and J by 2 bases, with 12 bases between the two germline ends. The CDR3 runs 14 residues. Per germline, CDR1 MGHRA and CDR2 YSYEKL. The CDR3 sequence: CASTTGMGNQPQHF. Here the CDR3 DNA reads TGCGCCAGCACAACAGGGATGGGCAATCAGCCCCAGCATTTT.

The V call is TRBV7-2, the J call TRBJ2-7; 12 positions match TRBD2. The CDR3 covers 15 residues. V gave up 5 bases and J gave up 4 bases; unmatched junction bases: 6. CDR1 and CDR2 (germline): SGHTA, FQGNSA. DNA for the CDR3: TGTGCCAGCAGCCTGAGGACTAGCGGGGAATACGAGCAGTACTTC. Protein: CASSLRTSGEYEQYF.

This clonotype was counted ten times or more. This rearrangement joins TRBV5-6 to TRBJ1-1; 8 bases map to TRBD1. The V gene's germline CDR1 is SGHDT and CDR2 YYEEEE. This CDR3 is built from 15 residues. V lost 4 bases to trimming and J lost 1 base; unmatched junction nucleotides: 6. The CDR3 coding sequence is TGTGCCAGCAGCGGGCCCGGGACAGGGAACACTGAAGCTTTCTTT. Its protein is CASSGPGTGNTEAFF.

The chain combines TRBV27 with TRBJ1-2; D remains ambiguous. Deletions cut 5 bases from V and 8 bases from J, with 15 bases between. Germline-derived CDR1 and CDR2 are MNHEY and SMNVEV (reference sequence). CDR3 length equals 13 residues. The CDR3 nucleotides read TGTGCCAGCAGTACACAGCCTTACGGAGGCTACACCTTC. This codes for CASSTQPYGGYTF.

In its sample, this clonotype was seen many times. This sequence joins TRBV12-3 or TRBV12-4 and TRBJ1-1; a weak D match, TRBD1 (5 bases). The CDR3 totals 14 residues. V dropped 7 bases and J dropped 4 bases, with 16 bases sitting between them. The CDR3 reads CASTAREESTEAFF. The CDR3 region has the DNA TGTGCCAGCACAGCCAGGGAAGAATCCACTGAAGCTTTCTTT.

This clonotype was seen at least ten times. V gene TRBV6-5 combines with J gene TRBJ1-2; 12 nucleotides match TRBD1. The CDR3 totals 13 residues. Unmatched junction bases numbered 5, after V lost 8 bases and J lost 7 bases. Germline CDR1 reads MNHEY; CDR2 reads SVGAGI. The CDR3, as DNA: TGTGCCAGCGGGGACAGGGGGCTAGGTGGCTACACCTTC. This codes for CASGDRGLGGYTF.

This clonotype was counted only a few times. The chain links TRBV10-1 to TRBJ2-7; perhaps TRBD1 as D (5 bases). Germline values: CDR1 WNHNN, CDR2 SYGVQD (reference sequence). Trimming removed 7 bases at V and 0 bases at J, with 10 bases between. CDR3 length: 13 residues. The CDR3 region has the DNA TGCGCCAGCAAGGAGACAGACTCCTACGAGCAGTACTTC. It is translated as CASKETDSYEQYF.

The CDR3 region has the DNA TGTGCCAGCAGCCAAGGGTCTGGGAGACGCTACAATGAGCAGTTCTTC. It codes for CASSQGSGRRYNEQFF. The chain joins TRBV3-1 to TRBJ2-1; the D gene is possibly TRBD2 (5 bases). Trimming removed 1 base at V and 3 bases at J, with 13 bases between. Germline V gene data show CDR1 as LGHDT and CDR2 as YNNKEL (reference sequence). CDR3 size: 16 residues.

Remarks on this clonotype: This may be a read error: a much more frequent sequence differs by one nucleotide. The V gene is TRBV19, the J gene TRBJ1-2; TRBD1 is a possible D gene (5 bases). CDR1 is LNHDA, CDR2 SQIVND, per germline (reference sequence). CDR3 length: 15 residues. V was trimmed by 7 bases and J by 3 bases, leaving 18 bases between them. The CDR3 sequence: CASTARDGLYYGYTF. In DNA form, the CDR3 reads TGTGCCAGTACTGCCCGGGACGGCCTCTACTATGGCTACACCTTC.

This clonotype was observed many times. The chain joins TRBV6-1 to TRBJ2-2, with a possible D match to TRBD1 (6 bases). Germline CDR1 MNHNS, CDR2 SASEGT. This CDR3 has 13 residues. Trimming stripped 6 bases from V and 6 bases from J, with 11 bases between. The CDR3 loop reads CASSSQGAGELFF. CDR3 DNA: TGTGCCAGCAGCTCACAGGGTGCCGGGGAGCTGTTTTTT.

This clonotype occurred many times. The rearrangement uses TRBV14 and TRBJ1-2; D gene uncertain. Deletions cut 1 base from V and 4 bases from J, with 10 bases between. This CDR3 is built from 14 residues. Germline CDR1 is SGHDN and CDR2 is FVKESK. The CDR3 loop is CASSQGNSVYGYTF. The CDR3 nucleotides are TGTGCCAGCAGCCAAGGAAACAGCGTCTATGGCTACACCTTC.

In this sample, this clonotype turned up many times. The DNA for the CDR3 is TGTGCCAGCATAACTGGGCTAGCGTCGGAGACCCAGTACTTC. Amino acids: CASITGLASETQYF. V gene TRBV6-5 combines with J gene TRBJ2-5, with D possibly being TRBD2 (6 bases). This CDR3 contains 14 residues. Germline V gene lookup returns CDR1 MNHEY and CDR2 SVGAGI. V was cut by 7 bases and J by 5 bases, with 17 bases left in between.

This clonotype came up many times. The CDR3: CASSLGVGLAGVEQYF. CDR3 nucleotide sequence: TGTGCCAGCAGCTTAGGGGTCGGACTAGCGGGAGTCGAGCAGTACTTC. The gene calls are TRBV11-2 and TRBJ2-7, with 13 bases lining up with TRBD2. Germline V CDR1 and CDR2: SGHAT, FQNNGV. V gave up 1 base and J gave up 6 bases; unmatched junction bases: 6. CDR3 length: 16 amino acids. The full variable domain, its missing parts supplied by reference TRBV11-2 and TRBJ2-7, is EAGVAQSPRYKIIEKRQSVAFWCNPISGHATLYWYQQILGQGPKLLIQFQNNGVVDDSQLPKDRFSAERLKGVDSTLKIQPAKLEDSAVYLCASSLGVGLAGVEQYFGPGTRLTVT.

In this sample, this clonotype turned up many times. V and J are TRBV10-1 and TRBJ2-7; D call uncertain. The germline V gene has CDR1 WNHNN and CDR2 SYGVQD (reference sequence). The CDR3 is made up of 13 amino acids. Trimming removed 3 bases at V and 4 bases at J, with 10 bases between. This CDR3 is CASSDQKSYEQYF. The CDR3 DNA reads as TGCGCCAGCAGTGATCAGAAATCTTACGAGCAGTACTTC.

In this sample, this clonotype turned up many times. This sequence joins TRBV30 and TRBJ1-2, with 7 bases matching TRBD1. Losses at the gene ends were 0 bases for V and 8 bases for J; bases not matched to a gene: 6. Germline assignment: CDR1 GTSNPN and CDR2 SVGIG (reference sequence). CDR3 length: 13 amino acids. CDR3 sequence: CAWSVHTGDGYTF. The CDR3, as DNA: TGTGCCTGGAGTGTTCACACAGGGGACGGCTACACCTTC.

This clonotype was seen at least ten times. The V and J genes are TRBV7-2 and TRBJ2-7; D remains ambiguous. The CDR3 runs 14 residues. Germline V gene sequence: CDR1 SGHTA, CDR2 FQGNSA. V lost 3 bases and J 5 bases, leaving 14 bases between the germline ends. The CDR3 DNA reads TGTGCCAGCAGCTTGGAGTACTCCTCAAACGAGCAGTACTTC. Its translation is CASSLEYSSNEQYF.

This CDR3 is CASSPPGVVGEAFF. CDR3 coding DNA: TGTGCCAGCTCACCCCCAGGAGTGGTCGGAGAAGCTTTCTTT. This chain connects TRBV18 to TRBJ1-1; D uncertain. Germline lookup yields CDR1 KGHSH and CDR2 LQKENI. CDR3 length equals 14 residues. V dropped 3 bases and J dropped 8 bases, with 16 bases sitting between them.

This clonotype occurred many times. The chain links TRBV28 to TRBJ2-7, with TRBD1 matching 7 bases. Germline V gene sequence: CDR1 MDHEN, CDR2 SYDVKM. V dropped 10 bases and J dropped 4; count of bases not matched to a gene: 4. CDR3 length: 11 residues. The CDR3 DNA reads as TGTGCCATCCAGGGGGTTTACGAGCAGTACTTC. Protein sequence: CAIQGVYEQYF.

DNA of the CDR3: TGTGCCAGCAGCCAAGATCACAGGGAGAGAGAGACCCAGTACTTC. It translates to CASSQDHRERETQYF. The rearrangement joins TRBV3-1 to TRBJ2-5; tentative D call: TRBD1 (6 bases). Germline loops: CDR1 LGHDT, CDR2 YNNKEL (reference sequence). Trimming left V 0 bases short and J 4 bases short, with 12 bases between. CDR3 length equals 15 residues.

This clonotype was found many times. The V call is TRBV28, the J call TRBJ1-2, with 8 bases aligning to TRBD1. The V and J ends lost 5 bases and 4 bases, in that order; junction bases with no gene match: 12. There are 16 residues in the CDR3. Germline V lookup: CDR1 MDHEN, CDR2 SYDVKM. CDR3 protein: CASSGFGQGGSYGYTF. DNA of the CDR3: TGTGCCAGCAGTGGCTTTGGACAGGGAGGTTCCTATGGCTACACCTTC.

This clonotype has at least ten counts. The chain uses TRBV5-1 and TRBJ1-6; D is undetermined. Germline-derived CDR1 and CDR2 are SGHRS and YFSETQ. Between the trimmed V and J ends, which lost 0 bases and 9 bases, there was a span of 13 bases. The CDR3 sequence is 15 residues long. CDR3 coding DNA: TGCGCCAGCAGCTTGGACGGCAGTACATCTTCACCCCTCCACTTT. Encoded protein: CASSLDGSTSSPLHF. Complete variable domain (other parts from reference TRBV5-1 and TRBJ1-6): KAGVTQTPRYLIKTRGQQVTLSCSPISGHRSVSWYQQTPGQGLQFLFEYFSETQRNKGNFPGRFSGRQFSNSRSEMNVSTLELGDSALYLCASSLDGSTSSPLHFGNGTRLTVT.

This clonotype showed up many times. CDR3 loop: CASSPQGSTNQPQHF. The CDR3 DNA follows: TGTGCCAGCAGCCCACAGGGTTCTACCAATCAGCCCCAGCATTTT. The V and J genes are TRBV9 and TRBJ1-5, with D possibly matching TRBD1 (6 bases). Germline V gene data show CDR1 as SGDLS and CDR2 as YYNGEE. The ends were cut back, 4 bases at V and 3 bases at J, with 14 bases in the middle. This CDR3 spans 15 amino acids.

This clonotype was seen a handful of times. V and J are TRBV9 and TRBJ2-5, with TRBD2 as a possible D gene (5 bases). Trimming took off 4 bases at V and 5 bases at J, with 21 bases between the two ends. The CDR3 runs 16 residues. Germline V CDR1 and CDR2: SGDLS, YYNGEE. The CDR3 sequence: CASSSNRGHSPETQYF. In nucleotides, the CDR3 is TGTGCCAGCAGCTCCAACCGAGGGCATTCCCCCGAGACCCAGTACTTC.

CDR3 DNA: TGTGCCAGCAGTGGCCAGGGGACAGACTACGAGCAGTACTTC. Amino acid sequence: CASSGQGTDYEQYF. The chain links TRBV6-1 to TRBJ2-7; TRBD1 matches at 7 bases. Germline lookup yields CDR1 MNHNS and CDR2 SASEGT. Trimming cost V 4 bases and J 3 bases; bases outside gene matches: 6. The length of the CDR3 is 14 residues.

In this sample, this clonotype turned up many times. The junction departs from the called germline gene at one end, perhaps through a read error. The chain employs TRBV2 and TRBJ2-5, with 10 nucleotides matching TRBD1. Looked up from germline, CDR1 is SNHLY and CDR2 is FYNNEI. CDR3 length: 11 residues. In DNA form, the CDR3 reads TGTGCCAGCACCAACCAGGACAGGGGGGACTTC. The encoded protein is CASTNQDRGDF.

This clonotype appeared many times. V and J are TRBV9 and TRBJ2-7, with 10 bases fitting TRBD2. The CDR3 has 14 residues. CDR1 is SGDLS, CDR2 YYNGEE, per germline. V lost 4 bases, J lost 7 bases, and 8 bases stayed unmatched. In DNA, the CDR3 is TGTGCCAGCAGCCAGAGTAGCGGGGGGTATGAGCAGTACTTC. Translated, it gives CASSQSSGGYEQYF. The whole variable domain, remainder taken from reference TRBV9 and TRBJ2-7, is DSGVTQTPKHLITATGQRVTLRCSPRSGDLSVYWYQQSLDQGLQFLIQYYNGEERAKGNILERFSAQQFPDLHSELNLSSLELGDSALYFCASSQSSGGYEQYFGPGTRLTVT.

The rearrangement uses TRBV10-3 and TRBJ1-5; TRBD1 might be the D (6 bases). The CDR3 is made up of 14 amino acids. Germline V gene sequence: CDR1 ENHRY, CDR2 SYGVKD. Trimming took 5 bases from V and 4 from J, leaving 12 bases between them. The CDR3: CAISPAGVNQPQHF. The CDR3 DNA is TGTGCCATCAGTCCCGCAGGGGTTAATCAGCCCCAGCATTTT.

The chain is built from TRBV20-1 and TRBJ1-1, with D perhaps matching TRBD1 (6 bases). The ends were cut back, 6 bases at V and 1 base at J, with 15 bases in the middle. CDR3 length: 14 amino acids. Looked up from germline, CDR1 is DFQATT and CDR2 is SNEGSKA (reference sequence). The CDR3: CSALIYRENTEAFF. CDR3 DNA sequence: TGCAGTGCACTCATATACAGGGAGAACACTGAAGCTTTCTTT.